One sample yielded the 9 T cell receptor beta chains listed below, sequenced in a study of metastatic and nonmetastatic thyroid tumors. Thyroid surgery was performed in patients who had received no treatment beforehand. TCRdb reanalyzed the PCR reads with MiXCR. The table has just over 7,500 clones, over 20% seen once; the top ten hold under 20%. Sample: adjacent normal tissue. These receptors came from a female donor with papillary thyroid cancer or a benign thyroid nodule (not recorded which). Some clones in this sample may be carry-over from other donors' samples.

This clone was counted many times. This chain connects TRBV24-1 to TRBJ2-3; the D gene is possibly TRBD1 (6 bases). CDR1 is KGHDR and CDR2 is SFDVKD in the germline V gene. The germline V and J ends were trimmed by 10 bases and 3 bases, with 13 bases remaining between them. The CDR3 length is 13 residues. As DNA, the CDR3 is TGTGCCACGGGGTCAGGGGATACAGATACGCAGTATTTT. Its translation is CATGSGDTDTQYF.

This clone has a count of ten or more. This chain connects TRBV7-9 to TRBJ2-1, with D perhaps TRBD2 (6 bases). Trimming shortened V by 4 bases and J by 0 bases, and 13 bases separated the two germline ends. Germline lookup yields CDR1 SEHNR and CDR2 FQNEAQ (reference sequence). This CDR3 has 16 amino acids. CDR3 nucleotide sequence: TGTGCCAGCAGCTCGGGGACTGGGAGCTCCTACAATGAGCAGTTCTTC. Protein sequence: CASSSGTGSSYNEQFF.

V gene TRBV20-1 combines with J gene TRBJ1-1, with no clear D. Germline lookup yields CDR1 DFQATT and CDR2 SNEGSKA (reference sequence). The CDR3 length is 15 residues. V was trimmed by 0 bases and J by 4 bases, leaving 15 bases between them. The CDR3 here is CSARDGQRVSTEAFF. DNA for the CDR3: TGCAGTGCTAGAGATGGGCAAAGGGTATCCACTGAAGCTTTCTTT.

The chain has TRBV11-2 and TRBJ2-7, with 10 nucleotides matching TRBD2. Germline-derived CDR1 and CDR2 are SGHAT and FQNNGV. The CDR3 runs 16 residues. V shed 1 base, J shed 1 base, and the junction held 4 bases outside the gene matches. The CDR3, as DNA: TGTGCCAGCAGCTTAGTTGGTAGCGGGGGGTCCTACGAGCAGTACTTC. Protein product: CASSLVGSGGSYEQYF.

Many counts were recorded for this clone. Since no conserved phenylalanine or tryptophan closes the CDR3, a read error is the likely cause. The chain combines TRBV11-1 with TRBJ2-4; 10 bases match TRBD2. The junction had 5 bases not matched to a gene; V was cut back by 2 bases and J by 7 bases. This CDR3 spans 15 amino acids. In germline, CDR1 is SGHAT, CDR2 FQDESV (reference sequence). The CDR3 reads CASSLSAGGGNIQYL. The CDR3 DNA reads as TGTGCCAGCAGCTTATCAGCGGGAGGGGGCAACATTCAGTACCTC.

The chain recombines TRBV11-3 with TRBJ2-3, with D possibly being TRBD2 (6 bases). Germline-derived CDR1 and CDR2 are SGHNT and YENEEA. Trimming took off 4 bases at V and 1 base at J, with 12 bases between the two ends. The CDR3 has 15 amino acids. Written as DNA, the CDR3 is TGTGCCAGCAGCTGGGGGTCGGGGGGCACAGATACGCAGTATTTT. It encodes CASSWGSGGTDTQYF.

This clone is labeled as medium-sized. The gene calls are TRBV19 and TRBJ1-1; maybe TRBD1 (6 bases). V was trimmed by 6 bases and J by 9 bases, leaving 11 bases between them. There are 11 residues in the CDR3. Germline values: CDR1 LNHDA, CDR2 SQIVND (reference sequence). CDR3 amino acids: CASRTDSQAFF. Written as DNA, the CDR3 is TGTGCCAGTAGGACGGACAGTCAAGCTTTCTTT.

In regard to this clone: A read error is likely, as this CDR3 ends without the conserved phenylalanine or tryptophan. No DNA is shown, since the ends of the CDR3 on it are uncertain; the CDR3 is the one TCRdb lists. The J gene is TRBJ1-5, the V gene TRBV19. Germline V gives CDR1 LNHDA, CDR2 SQIVND (reference sequence). Including both end residues, the CDR3 is 15 amino acids long. CDR3: CASSIANRTDQPQLY.

This clone counts as medium-sized. CDR3 sequence (DNA): TGCGCCAGCAGCCGTGACAGGGCGGCGTCCTACGAGCAGTACTTC. Translation gives CASSRDRAASYEQYF. This chain connects TRBV5-1 to TRBJ2-7, with TRBD1 matching over 7 bases. The germline gives CDR1 SGHRS, CDR2 YFSETQ. Trimming took 4 bases from V and 1 from J; bases not matched to a gene: 8. This CDR3 region has 15 residues. The full variable domain, its missing parts supplied by reference TRBV5-1 and TRBJ2-7, is KAGVTQTPRYLIKTRGQQVTLSCSPISGHRSVSWYQQTPGQGLQFLFEYFSETQRNKGNFPGRFSGRQFSNSRSEMNVSTLELGDSALYLCASSRDRAASYEQYFGPGTRLTVT.